This TCR beta chain was profiled in a study of OX40 agonist ivuxolimab in advanced cancers. About the investigation overall: Ivuxolimab, which targeted the costimulatory receptor OX40 (CD134), was an agonistic, fully human IgG2 monoclonal antibody. Intravenous ivuxolimab was administered to patients every 2 weeks at six dose levels: 0.01, 0.1, 0.3, 1.5, 3 and 10 mg/kg. Of the roughly 50 dose-escalation patients, hepatocellular carcinoma was present in about 20, melanoma in roughly 15, renal cell carcinoma in 9 and head and neck cancer in 9. The dose-escalation cohort was roughly 83% male with a mean age of around 64 years, ranging from about 20 to 80. Prior anti-PD-1, anti-PD-L1 or anti-CTLA-4 therapy was permitted, and about two fifths of dose-escalation patients had received checkpoint inhibitors. Three dose-escalation patients achieved partial responses, one with hepatocellular carcinoma and two with cutaneous melanoma. The purpose of peripheral TCRbeta sequencing was to test whether ivuxolimab changed TCR sequence diversity and led to clonal T-cell expansion. The paper covers the monotherapy dose-escalation part of the phase I ivuxolimab trial, which included N of about 50 patients. General findings and caveats noted by the study authors: At doses of 0.1 to 3.0 mg/kg, clonal expansion of both CD4+ and CD8+ blood T cells was observed from baseline to week 6. Low levels of normalized T-cell clonal expansion were also seen in some nonresponding patients. After ivuxolimab, CD8+ T cells had more expanded clones than CD4+ T cells on average. Partial responders in the 0.1-3.0 mg/kg groups had among the lowest normalized peripheral clonal expansion, especially among CD8+ T cells. Which antigens the clonally expanded peripheral T cells were specific for was not determined.

The trial excluded patients who had a history of autoimmune disease or were on systemic immunosuppression. Peripheral blood for TCR sequencing was collected from all dose cohorts at baseline, on cycle 4 day 1, and on cycle 7 day 1. The samples were taken from a phase I, first-in-human, multicenter, open-label dose-escalation trial of ivuxolimab. The trial enrolled adults with locally advanced or metastatic head and neck squamous cell, hepatocellular, melanoma or renal cell carcinoma. CD4+ and CD8+ T cells were sorted separately from peripheral blood before TCR sequencing. Note on this clone: Its specific antigen is unknown. No per-base quality is available; no much larger clone lies one base away.

V loses 3 bases, J loses 1 base, and the germline ends lie 9 bases apart. The germline V gene (reference sequence) yields MNHEY for CDR1 and SMNVEV for CDR2. The CDR3 starts with the cysteine, ends with the phenylalanine, and has 15 residues. The sequence is cut down to CDR3 DNA, 45 bases in frame from base 1. Genomic DNA was extracted from sorted cells for sequencing of the TCRbeta CDR3 region. The immunoSEQ Assay was used to sequence the TCRbeta CDR3 regions. TCRdb mirrors the immuneACCESS table, restricted to in-frame sequences. Some clones are absent from its copies; in checked studies, under half trace to an unresolved V gene, and the reason for the others is unknown. This sample is represented by 55,000 to 90,000 clones; roughly 88% of them were singletons. The ten most abundant clones make up about 2.1% of the sample.

Recombination connected TRBV27 to TRBJ2-2; the D gene remains uncertain. This specimen consisted of CD4+ or CD8+ T cells sorted from blood, obtained in a trial of the OX40 agonist ivuxolimab. This clonotype was sampled from an adult with an advanced solid tumor such as melanoma, head and neck, liver or kidney cancer. The CDR3 region reads CASSFRTGNTGELFF. In nucleotide form, the sequence is TGTGCCAGCAGTTTTCGGACGGGGAACACCGGGGAGCTGTTTTTT.